This TCR beta chain was recorded in a study of CD4 T cell repertoires in COVID-19. Study summary: After approximately ten days of IL-2 expansion, CFSE-low cells were relabeled and restimulated with other coronavirus spikes.

Donors had recovered from mild-to-severe COVID-19. No culture step preceded sequencing of the ex vivo isolated memory T cells. TCRdb keeps only in-frame clones here, not all; method: immunoSEQ multiplex PCR. The sample carries fewer than 100,000 clones, 83% recorded once. The material sequenced was CD4+ T cells from peripheral blood, taken after recovery from COVID-19. The receptor's source is a human donor who had COVID-19.

CDR3 sequence reads: CASNPTGISDGYTF. DNA of the CDR3: TGTGCCAGCAACCCGACAGGGATAAGCGATGGCTACACCTTC. The V gene is TRBV6-5, the J gene TRBJ1-2, with 7 bases aligning to TRBD1. The CDR3 length is 14 residues. The germline V gene has CDR1 MNHEY and CDR2 SVGAGI. V lost 7 bases and J lost 6; bases outside the gene matches: 11.